These 32 T cell receptor beta chains share one sample of origin, sequenced in a study of blood T cell repertoires in COVID-19. The table came from immunoSEQ multiplex PCR; TCRdb's copy has only in-frame clones and leaves some out. Of about 180,000 clones listed, approximately 85% are singletons. The sample was PBMCs or T cells enriched from blood (not recorded which). These receptors were collected from a man aged 35 to 55 who had recovered from COVID-19.

This rearrangement joins TRBV5-4 to TRBJ1-1; D gene ambiguous. Germline V gives CDR1 SGHNT, CDR2 YYREEE (reference sequence). V shed 0 bases and J shed 3 bases, with 12 bases lying between them. This CDR3 spans 15 amino acids. CDR3: CASSLAPSTDTEAFF. Written as DNA, the CDR3 is TGTGCCAGCAGCTTGGCCCCCAGTACAGACACTGAAGCTTTCTTT.

V is TRBV12-5 and J is TRBJ1-5; 9 nucleotides line up with TRBD1. The junction had 4 bases not matched to a gene; V was cut back by 1 base and J by 3 bases. Germline V lookup: CDR1 LGHNT, CDR2 FRNRAP. The CDR3 loop spans 16 amino acids. The CDR3: CASGLEGQGFNQPQHF. CDR3 DNA: TGTGCTAGTGGTTTGGAGGGACAGGGTTTCAATCAGCCCCAGCATTTT. Variable domain in full (rest from reference TRBV12-5 and TRBJ1-5): DARVTQTPRHKVTEMGQEVTMRCQPILGHNTVFWYRQTMMQGLELLAYFRNRAPLDDSGMPKDRFSAEMPDATLATLKIQPSEPRDSAVYFCASGLEGQGFNQPQHFGDGTRLSIL.

The chain links TRBV3-1 (or the pseudogene TRBV3-2) to TRBJ2-1, with 16 bases matching TRBD2. The CDR3 consists of 16 residues. The ends lost 5 bases at V and 9 bases at J; junction bases unmatched: 7. Germline lookup yields CDR1 LGHDT and CDR2 YNNKEL (reference sequence). This chain's CDR3 is CASSLRGTSGRGEQFF. Here the CDR3 DNA reads TGTGCCAGCAGCTTAAGGGGGACTAGCGGGAGGGGTGAGCAGTTCTTC.

V and J are TRBV19 and TRBJ2-4; D gene uncertain. Trimming took 5 bases from V and 0 from J, leaving 14 bases between them. The CDR3 runs 16 residues. Looked up from germline, CDR1 is LNHDA and CDR2 is SQIVND (reference sequence). CDR3 nucleotide sequence: TGTGCCAGTAGTTGGCAGGCATTCGGAGCCAAAAACATTCAGTACTTC. Residues: CASSWQAFGAKNIQYF.

This chain uses TRBV19 with TRBJ2-1, with D perhaps TRBD2 (6 bases). The ends were cut back, 1 base at V and 3 bases at J, with 13 bases in the middle. From germline, CDR1 is LNHDA and CDR2 SQIVND (reference sequence). The CDR3 covers 16 residues. The CDR3, as DNA: TGTGCCAGTAGTATAGTGCCAGCGGGCAGCTACAATGAGCAGTTCTTC. Amino acids: CASSIVPAGSYNEQFF.

This chain uses TRBV27 with TRBJ2-7, with D possibly matching TRBD1 (5 bases). Germline assignment: CDR1 MNHEY and CDR2 SMNVEV (reference sequence). The CDR3 spans 12 residues. CDR3 in amino acids: CVSIGAPYEQYF. The CDR3 DNA follows: TGTGTCTCCATTGGGGCCCCCTACGAGCAGTACTTC.

The chain is built from TRBV3-1 (or the pseudogene TRBV3-2) and TRBJ2-6, with D possibly TRBD2 on 5 matching bases. CDR3 size: 15 residues. The ends were cut back, 5 bases at V and 0 bases at J, with 8 bases in the middle. Germline V CDR1 and CDR2: LGHDT, YNNKEL (reference sequence). The CDR3 DNA reads as TGTGCCAGCAGCGCTACTAGCTCTGGGGCCAACGTCCTGACTTTC. Protein sequence: CASSATSSGANVLTF.

This clone is medium-sized (0.01 to 0.1%) in the sample. The rearrangement joins TRBV20-1 to TRBJ1-1; D unresolved. With 1 base removed from V and 5 bases from J, the gap between germline ends came to 5 bases. Germline V lookup: CDR1 DFQATT, CDR2 SNEGSKA (reference sequence). The CDR3 totals 11 residues. CDR3 DNA sequence: TGCAGTGCTAGAGCCGAGACTGAAGCTTTCTTT. Translated: CSARAETEAFF.

This clone was seen a handful of times. The rearrangement uses TRBV7-6 and TRBJ2-1; TRBD2 aligns across 12 bases. CDR1 is SGHVS and CDR2 is FNYEAQ in the germline V gene. The CDR3 has 15 residues. V trimming: 2 bases; J trimming: 8 bases; junction bases outside the gene matches: 4. The CDR3 loop is CASSLTLAGGHEQFF. In DNA form, the CDR3 reads TGTGCCAGCAGCTTAACCCTAGCGGGAGGGCATGAGCAGTTCTTC.

The chain uses TRBV28 and TRBJ1-5, with TRBD1 identical over 9 bases. The CDR3 consists of 15 residues. After removal of 7 bases from V and 4 bases from J, the junction contained 8 bases not matched to a gene. The germline gives CDR1 MDHEN, CDR2 SYDVKM. This CDR3 reads CASTVTGGGNQPQHF. The CDR3 DNA is TGTGCCAGCACGGTAACAGGGGGCGGGAATCAGCCCCAGCATTTT. Drawing the rest from reference TRBV28 and TRBJ1-5, the complete variable domain is DVKVTQSSRYLVKRTGEKVFLECVQDMDHENMFWYRQDPGLGLRLIYFSYDVKMKEKGDIPEGYSVSREKKERFSLILESASTNQTSMYLCASTVTGGGNQPQHFGDGTRLSIL.

J is TRBJ1-5 and V is TRBV28, with no clear D. Germline V gene lookup returns CDR1 MDHEN and CDR2 SYDVKM. The ends were cut back, 6 bases at V and 7 bases at J, with 13 bases in the middle. The CDR3 sequence is 13 residues long. The CDR3 reads CASSARPRQPQHF. The CDR3 nucleotides read TGTGCCAGCAGCGCCCGCCCCCGGCAGCCCCAGCATTTT.

The chain employs TRBV30 and TRBJ2-1; TRBD1 matches 10 bases. V shed 1 base and J 2 bases; nucleotides not matched to a gene: 14. CDR1 and CDR2 (germline): GTSNPN, SVGIG (reference sequence). The CDR3 is 19 residues long. In DNA, the CDR3 is TGTGCCTGGAGTGATTTCCACTGGACCGGGACAGGGGCCTACAATGAGCAGTTCTTC. This sequence encodes CAWSDFHWTGTGAYNEQFF.

The chain couples TRBV4-1 to TRBJ1-1, with 7 bases aligning to TRBD1. V trimming: 2 bases; J trimming: 2 bases; junction bases outside the gene matches: 2. Germline-derived CDR1 and CDR2 are MGHRA and YSYEKL. The length of the CDR3 is 14 residues. The CDR3 reads CASSQRTGNTEAFF. CDR3 nucleotide sequence: TGCGCCAGCAGCCAACGGACAGGAAACACTGAAGCTTTCTTT.

This chain links TRBV24-1 with TRBJ1-2, with TRBD1 matching 7 bases. The ends lost 2 bases at V and 2 bases at J; junction bases unmatched: 1. CDR3 length equals 14 residues. Per germline, CDR1 KGHDR and CDR2 SFDVKD. The CDR3 sequence: CATSDWGQNYGYTF. The CDR3 DNA is TGTGCCACCAGTGATTGGGGACAGAACTATGGCTACACCTTC.

Only a few counts were recorded for this clone. The chain couples TRBV5-1 to TRBJ1-4, with a weak D call TRBD1 (5 bases). Germline V gene data show CDR1 as SGHRS and CDR2 as YFSETQ. The CDR3 covers 12 residues. V gave up 0 bases and J gave up 8 bases, with 5 bases separating them. The CDR3, as DNA: TGCGCCAGCAGCTTGGACAGGGAAAAACTGTTTTTT. Translation: CASSLDREKLFF.

This clone occurred a few times. This chain links TRBV2 with TRBJ1-1, with D perhaps matching TRBD1 (5 bases). Trimming left V 1 base short and J 9 bases short, with 15 bases between. Looked up from germline, CDR1 is SNHLY and CDR2 is FYNNEI. The CDR3 is made up of 14 amino acids. This CDR3 is CASSEGGGAGKAFF. The DNA for the CDR3 is TGTGCCAGCAGTGAAGGTGGTGGGGCAGGGAAAGCTTTCTTT.

This chain links TRBV9 with TRBJ1-1; D remains unclear. The CDR3 spans 17 residues. Germline CDR1 SGDLS, CDR2 YYNGEE. The V and J ends lost 0 bases and 0 bases respectively, with 15 bases between them. The CDR3 protein is CASSVDPGGGMNTEAFF. The CDR3 nucleotides are TGTGCCAGCAGCGTAGACCCGGGCGGCGGGATGAACACTGAAGCTTTCTTT.

The CDR3 DNA is TGTGCCAGCAGTAAACAAAAGGACACGAACACTGAAGCTTTCTTT. The encoded protein is CASSKQKDTNTEAFF. The chain uses TRBV25-1 and TRBJ1-1; maybe TRBD1 (5 bases). V was clipped by 5 bases and J by 1 base, with 14 bases between them. CDR3 length: 15 amino acids. The germline gives CDR1 MGHDK, CDR2 SYGVNS.

The chain employs TRBV19 and TRBJ1-5, with TRBD1 matching over 9 bases. J gave up 9 bases and V 3 bases, and 12 bases lay outside the gene matches. This CDR3 has 16 amino acids. Germline V lookup: CDR1 LNHDA, CDR2 SQIVND (reference sequence). In DNA form, the CDR3 reads TGTGCCAGTAGTATGGGACAGGGATCCGCCCCGAGGCCCCAGCATTTT. Its translation is CASSMGQGSAPRPQHF.

The chain employs TRBV30 and TRBJ2-1; tentatively, D is TRBD2 (5 bases). Trimming shortened V by 0 bases and J by 3 bases, and 27 bases separated the two germline ends. There are 20 residues in the CDR3. Germline CDR1 is GTSNPN and CDR2 is SVGIG (reference sequence). This CDR3 is CAWSVRFSPDWSNLYNEQFF. For the CDR3, the DNA is TGTGCCTGGAGTGTACGGTTCTCCCCGGACTGGTCTAATCTCTACAATGAGCAGTTCTTC.

V usage is TRBV28 and J usage is TRBJ1-2; D is perhaps TRBD1 (5 bases). CDR1 is MDHEN and CDR2 is SYDVKM in the germline V gene. V lost 2 bases and J lost 5, with 6 bases in between. The CDR3 totals 12 residues. The CDR3 nucleotides are TGTGCCAGCAGTTTAGGGACTTATGGCTACACCTTC. Protein: CASSLGTYGYTF.

The rearrangement links TRBV7-2 to TRBJ1-2; D remains unclear. The CDR3 spans 12 residues. Germline CDR1 is SGHTA and CDR2 is FQGNSA. V lost 1 base, J lost 8 bases, and 8 bases lay in between. The DNA for the CDR3 is TGTGCCAGCAGCTTAGAGAGTCTAGGCTACACCTTC. The encoded protein is CASSLESLGYTF.

The chain carries TRBV7-6 and TRBJ2-7, with 9 bases aligning to TRBD1. The CDR3 covers 14 residues. Trimming at V came to 1 base and at J to 5 bases, leaving 3 bases not matched to a gene. CDR1 is SGHVS, CDR2 FNYEAQ, per germline. The chain's CDR3 is CASSLEDRGHEQYF. As DNA, the CDR3 is TGTGCCAGCAGCTTAGAGGACAGGGGCCACGAGCAGTACTTC.

V is TRBV24-1 and J is TRBJ2-1; 12 nucleotides match TRBD1. J lost 7 bases, V lost 11 bases, and 5 bases had no gene match. Germline V gene data show CDR1 as KGHDR and CDR2 as SFDVKD. The CDR3 is 13 amino acids. CDR3 region: CASGTGGGNEQFF. In DNA, the CDR3 is TGTGCCAGCGGGACAGGGGGCGGAAATGAGCAGTTCTTC.

This clone was seen a handful of times. The chain recombines TRBV6-2 or TRBV6-3 with TRBJ1-1; 11 bases align to TRBD1. Per the germline V gene, CDR1 is MNHEY and CDR2 is SVGEGT. V dropped 0 bases and J dropped 3; count of bases not matched to a gene: 9. This CDR3 contains 18 residues. CDR3 amino acids: CASSYSKYGTGGHTEAFF. CDR3 DNA: TGTGCCAGCAGTTACTCGAAGTATGGGACAGGGGGGCACACTGAAGCTTTCTTT.

The rearrangement joins TRBV5-1 to TRBJ1-1; TRBD1 is a possible D gene (5 bases). Germline values: CDR1 SGHRS, CDR2 YFSETQ. The CDR3 spans 14 residues. The germline V and J ends were trimmed by 0 bases and 5 bases, with 11 bases remaining between them. The DNA for the CDR3 is TGCGCCAGCAGCTTGGAGGCAGGGTTAACTGAAGCTTTCTTT. Protein: CASSLEAGLTEAFF.

This chain links TRBV7-2 with TRBJ1-1, with a tentative D call TRBD1 (6 bases). Germline lookup yields CDR1 SGHTA and CDR2 FQGNSA. This CDR3 spans 13 amino acids. Trimming cost V 3 bases and J 7 bases, with 12 bases left between them. The DNA of the CDR3 is TGTGCCAGCAGCTTCCAAGGACAGCTTGAAGCTTTCTTT. It encodes CASSFQGQLEAFF.

V usage is TRBV14 and J usage is TRBJ1-1; D not resolved. The CDR3 sequence is 14 residues long. CDR1 is SGHDN and CDR2 is FVKESK in the germline V gene. Deletions cut 2 bases from V and 8 bases from J, with 15 bases between. Here the CDR3 reads CASSQPDSFQEAFF. The CDR3 DNA reads TGTGCCAGCAGCCAACCCGACTCGTTCCAAGAAGCTTTCTTT.

CDR3 in DNA: TGTGCCAGCAGTGAAGCTGAATGGACAGCTTCCTATGGCTACACCTTC. Amino acid sequence: CASSEAEWTASYGYTF. V is TRBV6-1 and J is TRBJ1-2, with a weak D call TRBD1 (6 bases). Germline loops: CDR1 MNHNS, CDR2 SASEGT. Trimming took 0 bases from V and 4 from J, leaving 15 bases between them. The CDR3 loop spans 16 amino acids.

This clone was picked up one time. The CDR3 nucleotides are TGTGCCAGCAGCCAAGAAGAGAGGTCGGGCACTGAAGCTTTCTTT. The encoded protein is CASSQEERSGTEAFF. V is TRBV14 and J is TRBJ1-1; D is ambiguous. The ends were cut back, 0 bases at V and 4 bases at J, with 12 bases in the middle. Germline V gene data show CDR1 as SGHDN and CDR2 as FVKESK. The CDR3 spans 15 residues. Supplemented by reference TRBV14 and TRBJ1-1, the full variable domain reads EAGVTQFPSHSVIEKGQTVTLRCDPISGHDNLYWYRRVMGKEIKFLLHFVKESKQDESGMPNNRFLAERTGGTYSTLKVQPAELEDSGVYFCASSQEERSGTEAFFGQGTRLTVV.

This clone was recorded a few times. V is TRBV3-1 (or the pseudogene TRBV3-2) and J is TRBJ1-2, with TRBD1 as a possible D gene (6 bases). Germline assignment: CDR1 LGHDT and CDR2 YNNKEL (reference sequence). CDR3 length: 12 amino acids. V was cut by 1 base and J by 7 bases, with 7 bases left in between. The CDR3 region has the DNA TGTGCCAGCAGCCAAGTGGACAGTGGCTACACCTTC. As protein: CASSQVDSGYTF.

This clone is judged medium-sized (0.01 to 0.1%). This rearrangement joins TRBV9 to TRBJ1-6; no firm D call. V was shortened by 0 bases and J by 7 bases, with 8 bases between the two germline ends. Germline V CDR1 and CDR2: SGDLS, YYNGEE. The CDR3 is made up of 14 amino acids. The chain's CDR3 is CASSVVSRNSPLHF. The DNA of the CDR3 is TGTGCCAGCAGCGTAGTGAGCCGAAATTCACCCCTCCACTTT.